This entry describes one TCR beta chain. The antigen remains undetermined. The data were obtained in a study of PD-1 blockade in classical Hodgkin lymphoma. Study-wide results and caveats: CD4+ TCR diversity, unlike CD8+, rose significantly by C4D1. Prior therapy or disease activity may underlie the repertoire differences, whose causes remain undefined. Newly diagnosed patients were reported to start with lower TCR diversity than healthy donors.

The method was immunoSEQ multiplex PCR; TCRdb's version includes in-frame clones alone and lacks a portion of them. The data contain some 25,000 clones, under 75% of them singletons. Germline CDR1 SGHNT, CDR2 YYREEE (reference sequence). Trimming cost V 6 bases and J 7 bases, with 20 bases left between them. The CDR3 runs 15 residues. Stated time point: cycle 4 day 1 (C4D1), after 5 to 7 weeks of nivolumab. Patients all relapsed after autologous stem cell transplantation, and there was variation in brentuximab vedotin exposure. The receptor was isolated from a human donor with classical Hodgkin lymphoma. The sequencing here drew on peripheral blood mononuclear cells (PBMCs), taken before the fourth cycle of nivolumab. The V call is TRBV5-4, the J call TRBJ2-1; tentatively, D is TRBD1 or TRBD2 (5 bases each). CDR3 region: CASNRERDRGNEQFF. The CDR3 bases are TGTGCCAGCAACCGAGAGAGGGACCGGGGTAATGAGCAGTTCTTC.